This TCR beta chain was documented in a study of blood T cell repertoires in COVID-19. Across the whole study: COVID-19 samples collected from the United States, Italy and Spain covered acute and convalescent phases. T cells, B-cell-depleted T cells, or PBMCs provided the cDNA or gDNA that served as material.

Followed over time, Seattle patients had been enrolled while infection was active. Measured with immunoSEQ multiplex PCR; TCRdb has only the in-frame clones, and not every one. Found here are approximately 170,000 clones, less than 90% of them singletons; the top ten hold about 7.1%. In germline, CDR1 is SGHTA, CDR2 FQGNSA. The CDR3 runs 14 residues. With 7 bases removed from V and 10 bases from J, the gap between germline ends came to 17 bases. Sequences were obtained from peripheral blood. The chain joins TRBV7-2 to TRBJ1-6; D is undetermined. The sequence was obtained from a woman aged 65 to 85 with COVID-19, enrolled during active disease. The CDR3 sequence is CASTALGSLSPLHF. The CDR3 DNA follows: TGTGCCAGCACAGCTCTAGGATCTTTATCACCCCTCCACTTT.